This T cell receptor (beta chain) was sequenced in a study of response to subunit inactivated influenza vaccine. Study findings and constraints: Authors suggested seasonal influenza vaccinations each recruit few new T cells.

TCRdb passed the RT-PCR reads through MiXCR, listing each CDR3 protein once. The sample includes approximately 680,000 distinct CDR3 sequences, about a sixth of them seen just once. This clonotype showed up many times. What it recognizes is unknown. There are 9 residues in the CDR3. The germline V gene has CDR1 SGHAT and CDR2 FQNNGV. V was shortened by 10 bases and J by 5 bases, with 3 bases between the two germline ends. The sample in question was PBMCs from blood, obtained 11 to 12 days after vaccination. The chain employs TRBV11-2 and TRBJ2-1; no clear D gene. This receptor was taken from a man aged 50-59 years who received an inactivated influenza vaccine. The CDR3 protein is CATHNEQFF. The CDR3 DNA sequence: TGTGCCACTCACAATGAGCAGTTCTTC.